The present T cell receptor beta chain was sequenced within a study of technical replicates of blood from a few donors. The CDR3 covers 18 residues. Germline CDR1 and CDR2: SGHAT and FQDESV (reference sequence). V gave up 6 bases and J gave up 0 bases; unmatched junction bases: 16. Libraries were prepared by immunoSEQ multiplex PCR; TCRdb keeps only in-frame clonotypes and omits some of them. This sample has tens of thousands of clones, with 90% to 95% found just once. This receptor was taken from a human donor in good health. The chain joins TRBV11-1 to TRBJ1-2, with 7 nucleotides matching TRBD1. Sequenced: T cells isolated from PBMCs. DNA of the CDR3: TGTGCCAGCAGTTGGGGCCGATGGGACAGAGCTCCTAACTATGGCTACACCTTC. It codes for CASSWGRWDRAPNYGYTF.